The present entry profiles one T cell receptor beta chain with its context. Antigen specificity is unknown. This sample stems from a study of vaccination effects on CD4 cells after COVID-19. General study findings and limits: Healthy vaccinees had only 1 of 255 vaccine-induced clones cross-react with common cold coronaviruses.

Antigen-specific CD4+ T cells were expanded (with viral peptide pools) by the ViraFEST assay ahead of sequencing. Investigators separated out CD4+ T cells once 10 days of culture had passed. Each person got two doses of an mRNA SARS-CoV-2 vaccine, BNT162b2 or mRNA-1273. It was with roughly 9.5 IU/ml IL-2 and around 10 ug/ml peptides that 2 million to 2.5 million PBMC per well were cultured. V lost 6 bases to trimming and J lost 9 bases; unmatched junction nucleotides: 17. This CDR3 is 16 amino acids long. Germline V gene sequence: CDR1 LNHDA, CDR2 SQIVND (reference sequence). The repertoire was sequenced with immunoSEQ multiplex PCR; TCRdb's copy has only in-frame clones and lacks some. The sample consists of approximately 12,000 clones, approximately 71% of them appearing once.

The chain joins TRBV19 to TRBJ2-1; 7 nucleotides match TRBD2. The specimen was CD4+ T cells from PBMCs cultured with SARS-CoV-2 spike peptides, collected after COVID-19 vaccination. The receptor comes from a human donor who received a COVID-19 vaccine. CDR3 DNA sequence: TGTGCCAGTAGCATACAGTCAGGGCGGGAGACGGGTGAGCAGTTCTTC. Translating it yields CASSIQSGRETGEQFF.